This TCR beta chain stems from a study of blood T cell repertoires in COVID-19 (dated by TCRdb to about 2020). General notes on the study: The collaborator samples originated in the United States, Italy and Spain and spanned the acute and convalescent phases of COVID-19. Deeply sampled blood TCRbeta repertoires from subjects exposed to, actively infected with, or recovered from COVID-19 were included in the dataset. The prospective study material was composed of cDNA or gDNA derived from T cells, B-cell-depleted T cells, or PBMCs. Sample metadata almost always included a de-identified subject ID, COVID-19 status, age in years and sex. Where available, HLA class I and class II types were obtained from metadata supplied by the sample provider rather than from assay-based typing. Samples came from the ongoing ImmuneRACE study (first 160 participants) plus 1,254 subjects from 6 global collaborators. The repertoires were released in a freely available public database meant as a resource for research on the immune response to SARS-CoV-2.

The paper's findings and limits, for the study overall: The quantity of clinical and demographic metadata differed by source and by participant and was supplied without curation.

CDR1 is given as MDHEN and CDR2 as SYDVKM, both from the germline V gene. Including the terminal cysteine and phenylalanine, the CDR3 comprises 16 residues. The DNA shown is the 48-base CDR3, in frame from base 1. V is cut back by 8 bases and J by 5 bases, with 12 bases in the junction unmatched. The collaborating institutions used their own protocols to collect whole blood in K2EDTA tubes. For TCRbeta analysis, collaborators shipped samples as frozen whole blood, isolated PBMCs, or DNA extracted from either of those sample types. TCRbeta CDR3 regions were amplified from genomic DNA by means of the immunoSEQ Assay, a bias-controlled multiplex PCR. The authors' analysis ran thus. The number of nucleated cells in each sample was estimated by amplification of reference gene primers within the assay. Sequence reads were collapsed and filtered to measure the absolute abundance of every unique TCRbeta CDR3 rearrangement. For each sample, productive Simpson clonality was calculated as the square root of Simpson's diversity index over productive rearrangements. The source is immuneACCESS, and TCRdb retained only in-frame sequences with V and J called. Part of the clones is not carried over; for the studies checked, unresolved V genes explain less than half of this, and the remainder is unexplained. The V and J calls and clone size come from that table; D and trimming were worked out from the DNA. Across this sample there are around 170,000 clones, with roughly 90% seen only once. The ten largest clones take up about 0.54% of the sample.

Points on this clone: What this receptor recognizes is not known. Per-nucleotide qualities are absent, and no much larger clonotype sits a single base away.

Sequenced input: peripheral blood. Recombination linked TRBV28 to TRBJ1-6; 7 of the junction bases match TRBD1. This clonotype was sampled from a man aged 50 to 59 with acute or convalescent COVID-19. The CDR3 protein: CASSQQGGTNNSPLHF. The DNA reads TGTGCCAGCTCGCAGCAGGGGGGCACCAATAATTCACCCCTCCACTTT.